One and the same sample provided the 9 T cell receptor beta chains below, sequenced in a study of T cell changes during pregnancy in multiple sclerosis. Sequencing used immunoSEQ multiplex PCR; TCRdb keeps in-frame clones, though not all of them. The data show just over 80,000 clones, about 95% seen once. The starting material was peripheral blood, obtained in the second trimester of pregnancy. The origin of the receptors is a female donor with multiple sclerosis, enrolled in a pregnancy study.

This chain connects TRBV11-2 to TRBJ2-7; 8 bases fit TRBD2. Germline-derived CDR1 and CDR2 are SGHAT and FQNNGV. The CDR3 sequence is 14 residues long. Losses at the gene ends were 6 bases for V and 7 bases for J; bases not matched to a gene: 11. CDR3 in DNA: TGTGCCAGCAGGGCGGGCGGGAAGCGGGGGGAGCAGTACTTC. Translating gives CASRAGGKRGEQYF.

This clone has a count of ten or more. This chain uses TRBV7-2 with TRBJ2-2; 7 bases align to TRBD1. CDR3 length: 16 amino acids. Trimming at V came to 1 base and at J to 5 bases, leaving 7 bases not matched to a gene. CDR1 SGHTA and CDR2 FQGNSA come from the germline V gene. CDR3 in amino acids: CASSLDRGSRTGELFF. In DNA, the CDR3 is TGTGCCAGCAGCTTAGACAGGGGATCTAGGACCGGGGAGCTGTTTTTT.

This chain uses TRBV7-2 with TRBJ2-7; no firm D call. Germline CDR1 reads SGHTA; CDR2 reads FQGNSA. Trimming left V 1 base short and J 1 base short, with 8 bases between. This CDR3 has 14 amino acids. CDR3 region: CASSLGGPSYEQYF. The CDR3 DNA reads TGTGCCAGCAGCTTAGGAGGTCCGTCCTACGAGCAGTACTTC.

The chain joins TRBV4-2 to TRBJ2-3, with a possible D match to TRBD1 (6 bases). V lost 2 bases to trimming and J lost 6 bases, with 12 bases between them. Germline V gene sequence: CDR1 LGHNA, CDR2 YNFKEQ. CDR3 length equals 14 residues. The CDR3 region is CASSQKTGVDTQYF. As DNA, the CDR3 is TGTGCCAGCAGCCAAAAGACAGGTGTGGATACGCAGTATTTT.

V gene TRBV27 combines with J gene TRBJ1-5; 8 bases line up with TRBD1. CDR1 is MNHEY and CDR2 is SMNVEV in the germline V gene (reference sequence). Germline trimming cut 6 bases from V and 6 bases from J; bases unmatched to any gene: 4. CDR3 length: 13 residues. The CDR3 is CASRAGGSQPQHF. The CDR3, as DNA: TGTGCCAGCAGAGCAGGGGGCAGTCAGCCCCAGCATTTT.

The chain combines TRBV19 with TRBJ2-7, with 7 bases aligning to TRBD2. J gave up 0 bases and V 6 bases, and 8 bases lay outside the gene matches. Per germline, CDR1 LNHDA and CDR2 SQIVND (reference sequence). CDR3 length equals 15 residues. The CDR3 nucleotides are TGTGCCAGTAGGCAGGCGGGAGATAGCTCCTACGAGCAGTACTTC. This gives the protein CASRQAGDSSYEQYF.

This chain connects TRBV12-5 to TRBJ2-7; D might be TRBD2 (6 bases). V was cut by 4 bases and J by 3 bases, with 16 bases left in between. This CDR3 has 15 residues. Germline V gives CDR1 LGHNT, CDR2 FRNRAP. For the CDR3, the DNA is TGTGCTAGTGGTTCCGATCCTCCGGGACTCTACGAGCAGTACTTC. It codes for CASGSDPPGLYEQYF.

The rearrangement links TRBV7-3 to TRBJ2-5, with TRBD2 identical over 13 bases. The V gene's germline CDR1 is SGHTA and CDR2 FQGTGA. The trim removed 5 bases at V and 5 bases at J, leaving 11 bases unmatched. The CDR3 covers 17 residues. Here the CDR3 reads CASSPTSGRAGGETQYF. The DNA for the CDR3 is TGTGCCAGCAGCCCAACTAGCGGGAGGGCAGGTGGTGAGACCCAGTACTTC.

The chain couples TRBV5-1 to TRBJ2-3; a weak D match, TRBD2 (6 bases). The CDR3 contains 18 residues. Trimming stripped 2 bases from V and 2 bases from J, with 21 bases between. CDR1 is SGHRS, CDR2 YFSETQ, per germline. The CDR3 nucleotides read TGCGCCAGCAGCTTCCTAGCGAAACATACTCGGTACACAGATACGCAGTATTTT. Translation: CASSFLAKHTRYTDTQYF.